What follows are 7 T cell receptor beta chains derived from one specimen sequenced in a study of blood T cell repertoires in COVID-19. Profiled with immunoSEQ multiplex PCR; TCRdb holds only in-frame clones, not every one. The sample shows some 250,000 clones, approximately 83% of them seen only once. Sequenced input: peripheral blood. The receptors were gathered from a woman in her twenties or thirties who had recovered from COVID-19.

The chain joins TRBV7-2 to TRBJ2-1, with 11 bases that match TRBD1. Germline V gene data show CDR1 as SGHTA and CDR2 as FQGNSA. V dropped 8 bases and J dropped 9; count of bases not matched to a gene: 18. The CDR3 contains 17 residues. Here the CDR3 reads CASGTGSRTGGMGEQFF. The CDR3 bases are TGTGCCAGCGGCACGGGCAGTCGGACAGGGGGCATGGGTGAGCAGTTCTTC. Together with reference TRBV7-2 and TRBJ2-1, the CDR3 gives the full variable domain: GAGVSQSPSNKVTEKGKDVELRCDPISGHTALYWYRQSLGQGLEFLIYFQGNSAPDKSGLPSDRFSAERTGGSVSTLTIQRTQQEDSAVYLCASGTGSRTGGMGEQFFGPGTRLTVL.

The chain uses TRBV10-1 and TRBJ2-6; 7 bases agree with TRBD2. Trimming took 8 bases from V and 0 from J; bases not matched to a gene: 16. The germline V gene encodes CDR1 WNHNN and CDR2 SYGVQD (reference sequence). CDR3 length equals 19 residues. In nucleotides, the CDR3 is TGCGCCAGCCCGTCGGATAGGAGGGGCGGGAGCTCTGGGGCCAACGTCCTGACTTTC. Translating it yields CASPSDRRGGSSGANVLTF.

The rearrangement joins TRBV10-3 to TRBJ2-7; 9 nucleotides agree with TRBD1. V was clipped by 2 bases and J by 4 bases; unmatched bases: 6. The CDR3 has 15 residues. CDR1 is ENHRY and CDR2 is SYGVKD in the germline V gene. CDR3 coding DNA: TGTGCCATCAGTGAGCCCGGGACAGGGTCTTACGAGCAGTACTTC. Its protein product is CAISEPGTGSYEQYF.

The chain combines TRBV5-1 with TRBJ1-2; TRBD1 might be the D (5 bases). The CDR3 extends over 15 amino acids. Trimming took 0 bases from V and 6 from J, leaving 15 bases between them. Germline CDR1 SGHRS, CDR2 YFSETQ. In nucleotides, the CDR3 is TGCGCCAGCAGCTTGGCCCTGACAGATTTACATGGCTACACCTTC. Translation gives CASSLALTDLHGYTF.

This clone was picked up a small number of times. The rearrangement links TRBV3-1 (or the pseudogene TRBV3-2) to TRBJ1-4, with D tentatively TRBD1 (5 bases). Looked up from germline, CDR1 is LGHDT and CDR2 is YNNKEL (reference sequence). This CDR3 is 14 amino acids long. With 3 bases removed from V and 7 bases from J, the gap between germline ends came to 12 bases. For the CDR3, the DNA is TGTGCCAGCAGCCAGGGGGGGTTGGGTGAAAAACTGTTTTTT. Translating it yields CASSQGGLGEKLFF.

The chain employs TRBV7-2 and TRBJ2-5; 8 bases fit TRBD1. CDR1 and CDR2 from the germline V gene are SGHTA and FQGNSA. The CDR3 has 14 residues. Losses at the gene ends were 5 bases for V and 7 bases for J; bases not matched to a gene: 9. The CDR3 region is CASSTGQGPSTQYF. CDR3 DNA: TGTGCCAGCAGCACCGGACAGGGTCCGTCGACCCAGTACTTC.

As DNA, the CDR3 is TGTGCCAGCAGCTATGGGACTACCATCTACAATGAGCAGTTCTTC. Residues: CASSYGTTIYNEQFF. The chain recombines TRBV5-4 with TRBJ2-1; 7 bases are a match to TRBD2. The J segment lost 3 bases and the V segment lost 3 bases, leaving 6 bases of the junction unmatched. The germline CDR1 and CDR2 sequences are SGHNT and YYREEE (reference sequence). This CDR3 is 15 amino acids long. Together with reference TRBV5-4 and TRBJ2-1, the CDR3 gives the full variable domain: ETGVTQSPTHLIKTRGQQVTLRCSSQSGHNTVSWYQQALGQGPQFIFQYYREEENGRGNFPPRFSGLQFPNYSSELNVNALELDDSALYLCASSYGTTIYNEQFFGPGTRLTVL.